A single sample is the source of the 6 T cell receptor beta chains below, sequenced in a study of T cell therapy after organ transplantation. What these receptors recognize is not known. Assay: immunoSEQ multiplex PCR; the TCRdb copy retains only in-frame clones and omits some. Of about 48,000 clones listed, 85% to 95% are singletons. The material sequenced was CD8+ T cells from blood, taken before autologous CMV-specific T cell therapy. The origin of the receptors is a human patient who had received a solid organ transplant and had CMV disease.

The genes are TRBV2 and TRBJ2-2; D gene ambiguous. This CDR3 has 13 residues. V gave up 7 bases and J gave up 0 bases, with 6 bases separating them. Germline V gives CDR1 SNHLY, CDR2 FYNNEI. The CDR3 sequence is CASIVPNTGELFF. For the CDR3, the DNA is TGTGCCAGCATAGTGCCGAACACCGGGGAGCTGTTTTTT.

In its sample, this clone was seen once. The rearrangement joins TRBV13 to TRBJ1-2, with TRBD1 identical over 8 bases. CDR3 length equals 14 residues. Germline V lookup: CDR1 PRHDT, CDR2 FYEKMQ (reference sequence). The V segment lost 4 bases and the J segment 3 bases; nucleotides outside the gene matches: 4. The CDR3 loop is CASSSGGADYGYTF. Here the CDR3 DNA reads TGTGCCAGCAGCTCAGGGGGCGCGGACTATGGCTACACCTTC.

The rearrangement uses TRBV4-1 and TRBJ2-1; the D gene is possibly TRBD1 (5 bases). V was trimmed by 2 bases and J by 4 bases, leaving 9 bases between them. This CDR3 region has 14 residues. The germline CDR1 and CDR2 sequences are MGHRA and YSYEKL. CDR3 residues: CASSQNRLYNEQFF. The CDR3 coding sequence is TGCGCCAGCAGCCAAAACAGGTTATACAATGAGCAGTTCTTC.

Points on this clone: Other DNA sequences in this sample translate to the same CDR3. For the CDR3, the DNA is TGTGCCAGCAGTTACGGCGGGACAGAGCAGTTCTTC. It codes for CASSYGGTEQFF. The J gene is TRBJ2-1, the V gene TRBV6-5; D possibly uses TRBD1 or TRBD2 (6 bases each). The CDR3 has 12 residues. CDR1 and CDR2 from the germline V gene are MNHEY and SVGAGI. Trimming stripped 2 bases from V and 10 bases from J, with 9 bases between.

The gene calls are TRBV4-1 and TRBJ2-7, with D unresolved. The V gene's germline CDR1 is MGHRA and CDR2 YSYEKL. V was shortened by 1 base and J by 2 bases, with 9 bases between the two germline ends. CDR3 size: 14 residues. CDR3 sequence reads: CASSQVTRPYEQYF. The CDR3 DNA sequence: TGCGCCAGCAGCCAAGTAACTCGTCCCTACGAGCAGTACTTC.

This chain uses TRBV10-2 with TRBJ2-5, with D perhaps TRBD2 (6 bases). Germline CDR1 reads WSHSY; CDR2 reads SAAADI. The V and J ends lost 6 bases and 5 bases respectively, with 16 bases between them. This CDR3 is built from 14 residues. Here the CDR3 DNA reads TGCGCCAGCAGCGCGGGGCCTTCGTTTGAGACCCAGTACTTC. It yields the protein CASSAGPSFETQYF.